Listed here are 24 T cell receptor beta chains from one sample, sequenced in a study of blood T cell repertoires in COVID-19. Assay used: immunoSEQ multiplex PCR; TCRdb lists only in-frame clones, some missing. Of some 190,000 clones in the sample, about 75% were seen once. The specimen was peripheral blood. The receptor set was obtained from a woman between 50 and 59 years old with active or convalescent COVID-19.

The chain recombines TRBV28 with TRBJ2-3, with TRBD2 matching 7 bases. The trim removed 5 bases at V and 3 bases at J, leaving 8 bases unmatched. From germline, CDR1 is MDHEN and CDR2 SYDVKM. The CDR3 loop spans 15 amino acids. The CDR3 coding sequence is TGTGCCAGCAGTCCCTCAGCGGGAAGGACAGATACGCAGTATTTT. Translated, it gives CASSPSAGRTDTQYF.

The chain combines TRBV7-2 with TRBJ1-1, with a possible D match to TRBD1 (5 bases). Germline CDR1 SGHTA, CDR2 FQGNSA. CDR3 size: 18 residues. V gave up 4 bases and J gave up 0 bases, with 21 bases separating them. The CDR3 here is CASSSTPGGSVMNTEAFF. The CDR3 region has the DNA TGTGCCAGCAGCTCCACCCCGGGGGGGTCCGTTATGAACACTGAAGCTTTCTTT.

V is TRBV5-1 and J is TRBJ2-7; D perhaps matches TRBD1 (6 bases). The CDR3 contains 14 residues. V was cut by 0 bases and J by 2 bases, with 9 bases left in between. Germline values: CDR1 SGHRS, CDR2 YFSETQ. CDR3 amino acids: CASSLGDKPYEQYF. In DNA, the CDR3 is TGCGCCAGCAGCTTGGGGGACAAACCCTACGAGCAGTACTTC.

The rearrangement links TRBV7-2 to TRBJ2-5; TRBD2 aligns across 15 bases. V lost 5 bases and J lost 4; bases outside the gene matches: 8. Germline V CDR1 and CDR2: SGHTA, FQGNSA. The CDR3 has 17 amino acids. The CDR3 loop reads CASSPRTSGGARETQYF. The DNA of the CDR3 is TGTGCCAGCAGCCCTCGGACTAGCGGGGGGGCCCGAGAGACCCAGTACTTC. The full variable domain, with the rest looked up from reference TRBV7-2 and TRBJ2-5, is GAGVSQSPSNKVTEKGKDVELRCDPISGHTALYWYRQSLGQGLEFLIYFQGNSAPDKSGLPSDRFSAERTGGSVSTLTIQRTQQEDSAVYLCASSPRTSGGARETQYFGPGTRLLVL.

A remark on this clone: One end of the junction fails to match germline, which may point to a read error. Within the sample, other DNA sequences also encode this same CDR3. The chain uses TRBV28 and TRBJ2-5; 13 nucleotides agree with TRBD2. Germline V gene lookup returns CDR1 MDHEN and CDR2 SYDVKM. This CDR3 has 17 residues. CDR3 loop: CASSLKGLAGRGETQYF. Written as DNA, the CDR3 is TGTGCCAGCAGTTTGAAGGGACTAGCGGGACGTGGTGAGACTCAGTACTTC. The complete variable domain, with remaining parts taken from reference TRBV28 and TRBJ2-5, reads DVKVTQSSRYLVKRTGEKVFLECVQDMDHENMFWYRQDPGLGLRLIYFSYDVKMKEKGDIPEGYSVSREKKERFSLILESASTNQTSMYLCASSLKGLAGRGETQYFGPGTRLLVL.

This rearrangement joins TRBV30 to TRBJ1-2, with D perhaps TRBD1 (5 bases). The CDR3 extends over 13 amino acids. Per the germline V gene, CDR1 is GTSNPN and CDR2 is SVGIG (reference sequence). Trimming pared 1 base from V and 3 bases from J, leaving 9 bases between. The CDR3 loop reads CAWSAGFDYGYTF. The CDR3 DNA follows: TGTGCCTGGAGTGCAGGGTTTGACTATGGCTACACCTTC.

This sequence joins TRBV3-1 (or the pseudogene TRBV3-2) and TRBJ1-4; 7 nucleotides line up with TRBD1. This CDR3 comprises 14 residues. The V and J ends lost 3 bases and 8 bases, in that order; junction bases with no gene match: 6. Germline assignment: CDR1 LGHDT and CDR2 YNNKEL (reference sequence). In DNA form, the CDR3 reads TGTGCCAGCAGCCACCAGGGGGGTAGCGAAAAACTGTTTTTT. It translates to CASSHQGGSEKLFF.

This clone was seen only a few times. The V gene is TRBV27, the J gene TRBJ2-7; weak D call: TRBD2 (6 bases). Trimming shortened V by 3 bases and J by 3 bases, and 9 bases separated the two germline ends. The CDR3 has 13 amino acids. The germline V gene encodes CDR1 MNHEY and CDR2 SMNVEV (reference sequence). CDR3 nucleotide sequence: TGTGCCAGCAGTTTGATGCGGGGCTACGAGCAGTACTTC. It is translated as CASSLMRGYEQYF.

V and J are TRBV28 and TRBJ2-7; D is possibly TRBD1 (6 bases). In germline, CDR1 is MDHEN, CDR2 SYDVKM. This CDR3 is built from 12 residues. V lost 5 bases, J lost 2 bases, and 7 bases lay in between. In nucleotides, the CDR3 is TGTGCCAGCAGTACAGGGACCTACGAGCAGTACTTC. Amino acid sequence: CASSTGTYEQYF. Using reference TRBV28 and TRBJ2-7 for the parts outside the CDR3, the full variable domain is DVKVTQSSRYLVKRTGEKVFLECVQDMDHENMFWYRQDPGLGLRLIYFSYDVKMKEKGDIPEGYSVSREKKERFSLILESASTNQTSMYLCASSTGTYEQYFGPGTRLTVT.

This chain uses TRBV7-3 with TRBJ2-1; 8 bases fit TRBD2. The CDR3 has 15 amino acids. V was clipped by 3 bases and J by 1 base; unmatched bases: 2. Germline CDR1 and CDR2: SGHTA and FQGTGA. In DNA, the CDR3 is TGTGCCAGCAGCTTGGTAGCGGGGTCCTACAATGAGCAGTTCTTC. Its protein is CASSLVAGSYNEQFF.

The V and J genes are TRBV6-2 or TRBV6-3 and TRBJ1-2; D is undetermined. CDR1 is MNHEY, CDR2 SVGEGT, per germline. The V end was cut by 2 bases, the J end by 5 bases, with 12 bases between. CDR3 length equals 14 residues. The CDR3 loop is CASSYEPGIYGYTF. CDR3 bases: TGTGCCAGCAGTTACGAGCCGGGGATTTATGGCTACACCTTC.

As DNA, the CDR3 is TGTGCCAGCAGTCAGAACATCTATGGCTACACCTTC. Translation gives CASSQNIYGYTF. V gene TRBV5-6 combines with J gene TRBJ1-2; no clear D gene. Looked up from germline, CDR1 is SGHDT and CDR2 is YYEEEE. V was pared by 5 bases and J by 4 bases, with 9 bases between. CDR3 length equals 12 residues.

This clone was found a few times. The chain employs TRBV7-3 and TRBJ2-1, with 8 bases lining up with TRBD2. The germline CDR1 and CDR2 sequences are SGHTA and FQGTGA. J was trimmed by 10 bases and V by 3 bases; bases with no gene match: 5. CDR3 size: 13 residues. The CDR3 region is CASSFIAGREQFF. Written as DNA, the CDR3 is TGTGCCAGCAGCTTTATAGCGGGGCGCGAGCAGTTCTTC.

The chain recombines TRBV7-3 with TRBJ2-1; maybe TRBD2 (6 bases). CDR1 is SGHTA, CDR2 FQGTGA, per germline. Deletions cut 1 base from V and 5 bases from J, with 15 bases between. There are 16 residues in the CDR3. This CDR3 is CASSLMPGSGHNEQFF. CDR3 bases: TGTGCCAGCAGCTTAATGCCCGGGAGCGGCCACAATGAGCAGTTCTTC.

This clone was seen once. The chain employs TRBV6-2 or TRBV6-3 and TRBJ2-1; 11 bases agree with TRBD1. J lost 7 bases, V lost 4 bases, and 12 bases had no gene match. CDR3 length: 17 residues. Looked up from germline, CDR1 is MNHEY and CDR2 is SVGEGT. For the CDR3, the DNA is TGTGCCAGCAGTTCCTTCGGACAGGGGGCAGTCGTGAATGAGCAGTTCTTC. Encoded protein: CASSSFGQGAVVNEQFF.

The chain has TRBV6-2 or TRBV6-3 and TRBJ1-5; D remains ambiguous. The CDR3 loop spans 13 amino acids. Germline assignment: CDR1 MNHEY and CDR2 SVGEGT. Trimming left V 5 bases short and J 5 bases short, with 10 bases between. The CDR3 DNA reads TGTGCCAGCAGTAACCTTCCGGATCAGCCCCAGCATTTT. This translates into CASSNLPDQPQHF.

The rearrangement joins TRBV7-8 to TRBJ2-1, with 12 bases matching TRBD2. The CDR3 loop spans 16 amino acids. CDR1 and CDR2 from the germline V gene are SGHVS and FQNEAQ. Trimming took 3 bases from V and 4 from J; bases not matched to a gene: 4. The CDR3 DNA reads TGTGCCAGCAGCTTGCTAGCGGGAGGGCCATACAATGAGCAGTTCTTC. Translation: CASSLLAGGPYNEQFF.

The CDR3 nucleotides read TGTGCCAGCAGCTCGGCGGGAGCGGGGGGCTTCCCCTACAATGAGCAGTTCTTC. Its translation is CASSSAGAGGFPYNEQFF. The chain couples TRBV7-2 to TRBJ2-1, with 9 bases aligning to TRBD2. Germline V gene lookup returns CDR1 SGHTA and CDR2 FQGNSA. The CDR3 loop spans 18 amino acids. J lost 2 bases, V lost 4 bases, and 12 bases had no gene match.

The CDR3 spells CASSRDRGRDSPLHF. CDR3 DNA sequence: TGTGCCAGCAGTAGGGACAGGGGCAGGGATTCACCCCTCCACTTT. The rearrangement joins TRBV6-5 to TRBJ1-6, with 10 bases fitting TRBD1. V was clipped by 5 bases and J by 8 bases; unmatched bases: 6. Germline loops: CDR1 MNHEY, CDR2 SVGAGI. The CDR3 contains 15 residues.

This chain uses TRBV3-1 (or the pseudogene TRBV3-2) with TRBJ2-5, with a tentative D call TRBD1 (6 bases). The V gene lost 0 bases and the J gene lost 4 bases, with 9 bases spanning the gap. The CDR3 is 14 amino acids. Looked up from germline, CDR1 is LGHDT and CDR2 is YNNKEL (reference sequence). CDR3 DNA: TGTGCCAGCAGCCAAGATCAGGGGCGAGAGACCCAGTACTTC. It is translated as CASSQDQGRETQYF.

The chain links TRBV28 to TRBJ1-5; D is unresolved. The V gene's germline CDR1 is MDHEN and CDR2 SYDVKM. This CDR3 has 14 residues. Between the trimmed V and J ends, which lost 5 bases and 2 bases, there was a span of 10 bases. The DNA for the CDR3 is TGTGCCAGCAGTCCCTTCCGGGGCAATCAGCCCCAGCATTTT. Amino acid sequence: CASSPFRGNQPQHF.

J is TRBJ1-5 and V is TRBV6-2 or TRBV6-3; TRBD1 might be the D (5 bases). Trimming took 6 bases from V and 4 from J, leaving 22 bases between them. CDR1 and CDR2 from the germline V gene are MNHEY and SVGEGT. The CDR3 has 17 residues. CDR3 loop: CASRYDPRGSRNQPQHF. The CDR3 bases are TGTGCCAGCAGATACGACCCACGGGGGAGTAGGAATCAGCCCCAGCATTTT.

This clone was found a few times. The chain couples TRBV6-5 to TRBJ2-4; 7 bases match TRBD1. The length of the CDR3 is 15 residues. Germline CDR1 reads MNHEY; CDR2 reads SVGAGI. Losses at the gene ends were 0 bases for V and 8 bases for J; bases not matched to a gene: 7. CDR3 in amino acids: CASSYSRQGRDIQYF. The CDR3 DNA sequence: TGTGCCAGCAGTTACTCGCGACAGGGTCGGGACATTCAGTACTTC.

In nucleotides, the CDR3 is TGTGCCATCGGGCTAGCGGGGGGTCTCACAGATACGCAGTATTTT. It is translated as CAIGLAGGLTDTQYF. The chain links TRBV6-5 to TRBJ2-3; 11 positions agree with TRBD2. The V gene end was trimmed by 10 bases and the J gene end by 2 bases; junction bases not matched to a gene: 8. The germline CDR1 and CDR2 sequences are MNHEY and SVGAGI. The CDR3 has 15 amino acids.